One sample yielded the 15 T cell receptor beta chains listed below, sequenced in a study of blood T cell repertoires in COVID-19. Sequenced by immunoSEQ multiplex PCR; TCRdb stores in-frame clones only, minus some. The sample yields about 37,000 clones, roughly 89% seen once. Sequences were obtained from peripheral blood. The receptors were gathered from a human donor in a cohort sampled during active COVID-19.

The chain is built from TRBV5-6 and TRBJ2-1; TRBD2 agrees at 8 bases. J gave up 5 bases and V 0 bases, and 4 bases lay outside the gene matches. The germline V gene encodes CDR1 SGHDT and CDR2 YYEEEE. The CDR3 consists of 15 residues. DNA of the CDR3: TGTGCCAGCAGCTTGGTCGGGAGGGATAACAATGAGCAGTTCTTC. It encodes CASSLVGRDNNEQFF.

The rearrangement uses TRBV6-5 and TRBJ1-2; TRBD1 aligns across 7 bases. CDR1 is MNHEY, CDR2 SVGAGI, per germline. The CDR3 is 13 residues long. With V trimmed by 8 bases and J by 6 bases, 9 bases remained unmatched. The CDR3 sequence is CASVQGRTDGYTF. Written as DNA, the CDR3 is TGTGCCAGCGTACAGGGGCGCACGGATGGCTACACCTTC.

The chain couples TRBV6-6 to TRBJ2-3, with no clear D. CDR3 length: 14 residues. Trimming stripped 2 bases from V and 3 bases from J, with 9 bases between. Germline V gives CDR1 MNHNY, CDR2 SVGAGI (reference sequence). The CDR3 loop reads CASSYGLGTDTQYF. For the CDR3, the DNA is TGTGCCAGCAGTTACGGTCTCGGGACAGATACGCAGTATTTT.

The rearrangement uses TRBV19 and TRBJ1-4; D is possibly TRBD1 (5 bases). This CDR3 has 13 residues. The germline CDR1 and CDR2 sequences are LNHDA and SQIVND (reference sequence). V lost 2 bases to trimming and J lost 8 bases, with 9 bases between them. The CDR3 reads CASSIRGLEKLFF. The DNA of the CDR3 is TGTGCCAGTAGTATAAGGGGACTGGAAAAACTGTTTTTT.

This rearrangement joins TRBV24-1 to TRBJ2-3, with TRBD2 matching 8 bases. Germline loops: CDR1 KGHDR, CDR2 SFDVKD. CDR3 size: 16 residues. V was clipped by 4 bases and J by 4 bases; unmatched bases: 9. The CDR3 loop reads CATSDSSGSVPDTQYF. The DNA for the CDR3 is TGTGCCACCAGTGACTCCAGCGGGAGTGTCCCAGATACGCAGTATTTT.

The rearrangement joins TRBV19 to TRBJ2-2; 14 bases align to TRBD2. The trim removed 6 bases at V and 7 bases at J, leaving 13 bases unmatched. The CDR3 contains 18 residues. Germline CDR1 is LNHDA and CDR2 is SQIVND (reference sequence). The CDR3: CASSKTGLAGAVGGELFF. The CDR3 coding sequence is TGTGCCAGTAGCAAGACGGGACTAGCGGGAGCGGTCGGCGGGGAGCTGTTTTTT.

The CDR3 spells CASIMGATNTGELFF. CDR3 nucleotide sequence: TGTGCCTCGATAATGGGGGCTACGAACACCGGGGAGCTGTTTTTT. V usage is TRBV2 and J usage is TRBJ2-2, with a tentative D call TRBD1 (6 bases). The CDR3 is 15 residues long. Germline V gene data show CDR1 as SNHLY and CDR2 as FYNNEI. V was shortened by 11 bases and J by 0 bases, with 16 bases between the two germline ends.

J is TRBJ2-7 and V is TRBV18, with D possibly being TRBD1 (6 bases). Germline values: CDR1 KGHSH, CDR2 LQKENI. V lost 3 bases and J lost 4, with 13 bases in between. This CDR3 contains 14 residues. The CDR3 DNA is TGTGCCAGCTCACCCCTGGAGCAGGGGTACGAGCAGTACTTC. Amino acid sequence: CASSPLEQGYEQYF.

V and J are TRBV7-2 and TRBJ2-5, with 14 bases that match TRBD2. The V gene's germline CDR1 is SGHTA and CDR2 FQGNSA. J gave up 7 bases and V 5 bases, and 15 bases lay outside the gene matches. CDR3 size: 18 residues. In nucleotides, the CDR3 is TGTGCCAGCAGCCCTACCACCCGACTAGCGGGGGGGATTGGGACCCAGTACTTC. This codes for CASSPTTRLAGGIGTQYF.

This rearrangement joins TRBV3-1 (or the pseudogene TRBV3-2) to TRBJ1-4; 7 bases are shared with TRBD1. The CDR3 runs to 14 residues. The trim removed 8 bases at V and 4 bases at J, leaving 7 bases unmatched. Germline CDR1 LGHDT, CDR2 YNNKEL (reference sequence). CDR3 region: CASAQQGSNEKLFF. The CDR3 region has the DNA TGTGCCAGCGCACAACAGGGGAGTAATGAAAAACTGTTTTTT.

This clone was seen only a few times. The chain recombines TRBV9 with TRBJ2-7; TRBD2 agrees at 9 bases. The CDR3 extends over 15 amino acids. CDR1 SGDLS and CDR2 YYNGEE come from the germline V gene. The V gene end was trimmed by 4 bases and the J gene end by 4 bases; junction bases not matched to a gene: 9. The CDR3: CASSSVASGKYEQYF. The CDR3, as DNA: TGTGCCAGCAGCTCGGTGGCTAGCGGGAAGTACGAGCAGTACTTC. The variable domain in full, completed from reference TRBV9 and TRBJ2-7, reads DSGVTQTPKHLITATGQRVTLRCSPRSGDLSVYWYQQSLDQGLQFLIQYYNGEERAKGNILERFSAQQFPDLHSELNLSSLELGDSALYFCASSSVASGKYEQYFGPGTRLTVT.

The V gene is TRBV11-2, the J gene TRBJ2-5, with 7 bases that match TRBD2. The V gene's germline CDR1 is SGHAT and CDR2 FQNNGV. V was pared by 4 bases and J by 2 bases, with 4 bases of the junction left unmatched. This CDR3 comprises 14 residues. This CDR3 reads CASSSLRGQETQYF. The DNA for the CDR3 is TGTGCCAGCAGCTCGTTGCGGGGGCAAGAGACCCAGTACTTC.

This chain joins TRBV27 and TRBJ1-2; possible D gene TRBD1, 5 bases. Between the trimmed V and J ends, which lost 4 bases and 7 bases, there was a span of 13 bases. Germline V gives CDR1 MNHEY, CDR2 SMNVEV (reference sequence). CDR3 size: 13 residues. CDR3 region: CASSSPGRGGYTF. In DNA, the CDR3 is TGTGCCAGCAGTTCCCCAGGGCGTGGTGGCTACACCTTC.

V and J are TRBV6-6 and TRBJ1-2, with 7 bases fitting TRBD1. V shed 2 bases, J shed 6 bases, and the junction held 0 bases outside the gene matches. This CDR3 contains 12 residues. CDR1 is MNHNY, CDR2 SVGAGI, per germline (reference sequence). CDR3 in amino acids: CASSYTGDGYTF. CDR3 nucleotide sequence: TGTGCCAGCAGTTACACAGGGGATGGCTACACCTTC.

The chain carries TRBV9 and TRBJ2-6, with D maybe TRBD1 (6 bases). Germline lookup yields CDR1 SGDLS and CDR2 YYNGEE. Trimming removed 1 base from V and 1 base from J, with 6 bases in between. The CDR3 sequence is 15 residues long. CDR3 nucleotide sequence: TGTGCCAGCAGCGTACAGGGGTCTGGGGCCAACGTCCTGACTTTC. It translates to CASSVQGSGANVLTF.